This TCR beta chain was captured by sequencing in a study of shared clonotypes between healthy human individuals. CD45RO-negative, CCR7-selected cells formed the naive CD8 fraction, which excluded terminally differentiated effector memory CD45RA+ cells. CDR3 length equals 14 residues. Germline V gene sequence: CDR1 SGHDN, CDR2 FVKESK. The V end was cut by 1 base, the J end by 4 bases, with 10 bases between. Profiling relied on immunoSEQ multiplex PCR, and the TCRdb table lists in-frame clones only, not all of them. The sample has roughly 2.1 million clones; about 92% are singletons. The receptor comes from a man younger than 30 in good health. Some clones in this sample may be carry-over from other donors' samples. The sequencing input was naive CD8+ T cells from PBMCs. The V call is TRBV14, the J call TRBJ1-2; D perhaps matches TRBD1 (5 bases). CDR3 sequence reads: CASSQARDGYGYTF. DNA of the CDR3: TGTGCCAGCAGCCAAGCCAGGGACGGCTATGGCTACACCTTC.